One sample yielded the 21 T cell receptor beta chains listed below, sequenced in a study of T cells in Graves' hyperthyroidism and ophthalmopathy (dated by TCRdb to 2018 to 2020). The receptor library was made with multiplex PCR. Reads for this sample came from an Illumina HiSeq 2000. The TCR beta CDR3 regions were amplified from the RNA transcripts. The first round of RT-PCR for the TCR CDR3 was performed with the HTBI primer set and the Qiagen OneStep RT-PCR kit. TCRdb trimmed public reads at Q25 via fastp, called clones via MiXCR and kept in-frame beta chains. Rows are unified per CDR3 protein, each entry keeping the most common DNA and genes. The table for this sample lists 300,000 or so distinct CDR3 sequences; roughly a fifth of them were counted only once. The top ten hold about 50% of the sample. Sequencing input: blood. Receptor source: a woman aged 45-60 years with Graves' hyperthyroidism.

The chain carries TRBV12-3 or TRBV12-4 and TRBJ2-1; TRBD1 agrees at 9 bases. The V segment lost 6 bases and the J segment 8 bases; nucleotides outside the gene matches: 5. This CDR3 contains 13 residues. This chain's CDR3 is CASRGQGLDEQFF. CDR3 sequence (DNA): TGTGCCAGCAGGGGACAGGGTTTGGATGAGCAGTTCTTC.

This clonotype was seen a handful of times. The chain uses TRBV9 and TRBJ1-1; no definite D call. Germline CDR1 is SGDLS and CDR2 is YYNGEE. The CDR3 loop spans 14 amino acids. Trimming took 0 bases from V and 1 from J, leaving 7 bases between them. CDR3 in amino acids: CASSVVGPNTEAFF. CDR3 bases: TGTGCCAGCAGCGTAGTCGGGCCGAACACTGAAGCTTTCTTT.

This chain uses TRBV11-1 with TRBJ2-3, with 12 nucleotides matching TRBD2. V was clipped by 6 bases and J by 2 bases; unmatched bases: 6. The CDR3 consists of 16 residues. Germline lookup yields CDR1 SGHAT and CDR2 FQDESV (reference sequence). Written as DNA, the CDR3 is TGTGCCAGCAGTCCAGGACTAGCGGGGCTCACAGATACGCAGTATTTT. This gives the protein CASSPGLAGLTDTQYF.

In its sample, this clonotype was seen a few times. This sequence joins TRBV5-1 and TRBJ2-1; 9 positions match TRBD2. Unmatched junction bases numbered 5, after V lost 0 bases and J lost 4 bases. CDR1 SGHRS and CDR2 YFSETQ come from the germline V gene. The CDR3 runs to 16 residues. The CDR3 DNA reads as TGCGCCAGCAGCTTGGCTGGGCGGGGGGGTTACAATGAGCAGTTCTTC. Amino acid sequence: CASSLAGRGGYNEQFF.

On this clonotype itself: Being one base from a much bigger clone, this may be a read error. The V gene is TRBV7-8, the J gene TRBJ2-2; 8 positions agree with TRBD1. The CDR3 totals 15 residues. V gave up 6 bases and J gave up 1 base; unmatched junction bases: 4. Germline V gives CDR1 SGHVS, CDR2 FQNEAQ. The CDR3 DNA reads as TGTGCCAGCAGAGAGGACAGGGTGAACACCGGGGAGCTGTTTTTT. It codes for CASREDRVNTGELFF.

This clonotype was seen many times. The chain links TRBV6-5 to TRBJ1-6, with 7 positions matching TRBD1. CDR1 is MNHEY, CDR2 SVGAGI, per germline. The CDR3 is 17 amino acids. V shed 1 base and J 5 bases; nucleotides not matched to a gene: 8. This CDR3 reads CASSYLPPGQNNSPLHF. CDR3 nucleotide sequence: TGTGCCAGCAGTTACTTACCACCGGGACAGAATAATTCACCCCTCCACTTT.

In this sample, this clonotype turned up a few times. The chain is built from TRBV6-1 and TRBJ1-3; D not resolved. The CDR3 is 16 amino acids. The germline V gene encodes CDR1 MNHNS and CDR2 SASEGT. Trimming stripped 6 bases from V and 3 bases from J, with 18 bases between. CDR3 nucleotide sequence: TGTGCCAGCAGGGTGACACTAAAAGGGAGTGGAAACACCATATATTTT. The encoded protein is CASRVTLKGSGNTIYF.

This clonotype has at least ten counts. The chain's CDR3 is CASSYPGQENNEQFF. The CDR3 nucleotides are TGTGCCAGCAGTTACCCGGGACAGGAGAACAATGAGCAGTTCTTC. The rearrangement links TRBV6-5 to TRBJ2-1, with 8 bases identical to TRBD1. CDR1 and CDR2 (germline): MNHEY, SVGAGI. V lost 2 bases, J lost 5 bases, and 5 bases stayed unmatched. The CDR3 loop spans 15 amino acids.

The chain joins TRBV20-1 to TRBJ2-3; 16 bases fit TRBD2. V lost 6 bases, J lost 6 bases, and 21 bases stayed unmatched. CDR3 length: 20 residues. From germline, CDR1 is DFQATT and CDR2 SNEGSKA (reference sequence). The CDR3, as DNA: TGCAGTGCCTTTCGAAGCCCGGGACTAGCGGGAGGGTTACGATCCGATACGCAGTATTTT. Translation gives CSAFRSPGLAGGLRSDTQYF.

Details on this clonotype: This may be a read error: a much more frequent sequence differs by one nucleotide. The CDR3 is CASSLSRTAYNEQFF. CDR3 nucleotide sequence: TGTGCCAGCAGCCTCTCCCGGACAGCCTACAATGAGCAGTTCTTC. The V gene is TRBV9, the J gene TRBJ2-1, with D possibly being TRBD1 (6 bases). The CDR3 runs 15 residues. CDR1 SGDLS and CDR2 YYNGEE come from the germline V gene. V gave up 4 bases and J gave up 2 bases, with 13 bases separating them. Supplemented by reference TRBV9 and TRBJ2-1, the full variable domain reads DSGVTQTPKHLITATGQRVTLRCSPRSGDLSVYWYQQSLDQGLQFLIQYYNGEERAKGNILERFSAQQFPDLHSELNLSSLELGDSALYFCASSLSRTAYNEQFFGPGTRLTVL.

This clonotype was picked up many times. The genes are TRBV28 and TRBJ1-1; the D gene is possibly TRBD1 (5 bases). Trimming stripped 6 bases from V and 11 bases from J, with 19 bases between. The CDR3 runs 13 residues. The germline V gene has CDR1 MDHEN and CDR2 SYDVKM. The CDR3 here is CASSLLGPPGAFF. In DNA, the CDR3 is TGTGCCAGCAGCTTACTGGGACCTCCTGGGGCTTTCTTT. Full variable domain (outside the CDR3, taken from reference TRBV28 and TRBJ1-1): DVKVTQSSRYLVKRTGEKVFLECVQDMDHENMFWYRQDPGLGLRLIYFSYDVKMKEKGDIPEGYSVSREKKERFSLILESASTNQTSMYLCASSLLGPPGAFFGQGTRLTVV.

V gene TRBV20-1 combines with J gene TRBJ2-1; 8 bases are a match to TRBD2. The CDR3 spans 15 residues. The V gene's germline CDR1 is DFQATT and CDR2 SNEGSKA (reference sequence). V was clipped by 1 base and J by 4 bases; unmatched bases: 6. The CDR3 protein is CSARGGPSGYNEQFF. In DNA, the CDR3 is TGCAGTGCTAGAGGCGGGCCTAGCGGGTACAATGAGCAGTTCTTC.

In its sample, this clonotype was seen many times. The V call is TRBV9, the J call TRBJ2-7; weak D call: TRBD2 (6 bases). The CDR3 extends over 14 amino acids. V was cut by 0 bases and J by 2 bases, with 9 bases left in between. CDR1 and CDR2 (germline): SGDLS, YYNGEE. The CDR3 loop is CASSVADYPYEQYF. The CDR3 nucleotides read TGTGCCAGCAGCGTAGCGGACTACCCCTACGAGCAGTACTTC. Supplemented by reference TRBV9 and TRBJ2-7, the full variable domain reads DSGVTQTPKHLITATGQRVTLRCSPRSGDLSVYWYQQSLDQGLQFLIQYYNGEERAKGNILERFSAQQFPDLHSELNLSSLELGDSALYFCASSVADYPYEQYFGPGTRLTVT.

This clonotype was found once. This chain joins TRBV5-1 and TRBJ1-1, with TRBD1 as a possible D gene (6 bases). Germline V gene data show CDR1 as SGHRS and CDR2 as YFSETQ. The CDR3 is 13 amino acids. Trimming stripped 1 base from V and 6 bases from J, with 10 bases between. CDR3 DNA: TGCGCCAGCAGCTTGAGGGGGGACGCTGAAGCTTTCTTT. This encodes CASSLRGDAEAFF.

This clonotype was recorded at least ten times. DNA for the CDR3: TGTGCCAGCAGCTTAGTGGGAATTGGTGAGCAGTTCTTC. It codes for CASSLVGIGEQFF. The chain employs TRBV7-2 and TRBJ2-1; D unresolved. V lost 1 base and J 9 bases, leaving 10 bases between the germline ends. The CDR3 has 13 residues. Germline V gives CDR1 SGHTA, CDR2 FQGNSA.

This clonotype was seen ten or more times. The chain joins TRBV20-1 to TRBJ1-2; 7 nucleotides line up with TRBD1. The V and J ends lost 6 bases and 4 bases, in that order; junction bases with no gene match: 14. Germline V gives CDR1 DFQATT, CDR2 SNEGSKA (reference sequence). CDR3 length: 15 amino acids. DNA for the CDR3: TGCAGTGCCCCAAATCCAAGACAGGGCTCCTATGGCTACACCTTC. Translating gives CSAPNPRQGSYGYTF.

This clonotype was found many times. V usage is TRBV20-1 and J usage is TRBJ2-1, with a weak D call TRBD1 (8 bases). Germline V gene data show CDR1 as DFQATT and CDR2 as SNEGSKA (reference sequence). There are 14 residues in the CDR3. V shed 6 bases and J shed 5 bases, with 17 bases lying between them. The CDR3, as DNA: TGCAGTGCCCAGCGGGACAGGATGAACAATGAGCAGTTCTTC. This encodes CSAQRDRMNNEQFF.

The sample holds many counts of this clonotype. This chain joins TRBV20-1 and TRBJ2-1; the D is unclear. The V and J ends lost 3 bases and 7 bases respectively, with 13 bases between them. The CDR3 length is 13 residues. Looked up from germline, CDR1 is DFQATT and CDR2 is SNEGSKA (reference sequence). The CDR3 loop is CSARKKFRNEQFF. CDR3 DNA: TGCAGTGCTAGGAAGAAGTTCAGGAATGAGCAGTTCTTC.

The chain employs TRBV7-2 and TRBJ2-3; D call uncertain. Germline V gene data show CDR1 as SGHTA and CDR2 as FQGNSA. The CDR3 is 11 residues long. Trimming shortened V by 5 bases and J by 8 bases, and 8 bases separated the two germline ends. In nucleotides, the CDR3 is TGTGCCAGCAGCCCCCGGGCTACGCAGTATTTT. Its protein product is CASSPRATQYF.

The gene calls are TRBV10-1 and TRBJ2-7, with D possibly being TRBD2 (5 bases). Germline CDR1 WNHNN, CDR2 SYGVQD (reference sequence). Trimming left V 1 base short and J 2 bases short, with 12 bases between. The CDR3 runs 15 residues. This chain's CDR3 is CASSEFPSWAYEQYF. The CDR3 nucleotides read TGCGCCAGCAGTGAGTTCCCTAGCTGGGCCTACGAGCAGTACTTC.

The chain uses TRBV28 and TRBJ2-1; possibly TRBD1 for D (6 bases). This CDR3 is 15 amino acids long. Germline-derived CDR1 and CDR2 are MDHEN and SYDVKM. Trimming stripped 2 bases from V and 3 bases from J, with 11 bases between. The CDR3 sequence: CASSLAQGVYNEQFF. CDR3 DNA: TGTGCCAGCAGTTTAGCACAGGGAGTCTACAATGAGCAGTTCTTC.